These T cell receptor beta chains were read from a single sample in a study of T-cell reconstitution after alpha-beta-depleted transplantation in children. A single record per CDR3 protein comes from TCRdb applying MiXCR to the PCR reads. The table includes approximately 200,000 distinct CDR3 sequences, just over 14% detected once. The sample in question was PBMCs from the stem cell graft donor, obtained from the stem cell graft. These receptors came from a human donor who donated a stem cell graft to a child with acute lymphoblastic leukemia. The CDR3 runs from the conserved cysteine through the conserved F or W. D genes are given only for firm matches. A row's size may be missing; if present it is once, few, many or a size class.

>TRBD2|TRBV3-1|many|TRBJ2-1
CASSQEKTSGTYNEQFF
TGTGCCAGCAGCCAAGAAAAGACTAGCGGGACCTACAATGAGCAGTTCTTC
>TRBD1|TRBV6-5|few|TRBJ2-5
CASSTRQGETQYF
TGTGCCAGCAGTACTCGACAGGGGGAGACCCAGTACTTC
>NA|TRBV10-3|many|TRBJ2-7
CAISGRQEGEQYF
TGTGCCATCAGTGGGAGGCAGGAAGGTGAGCAGTACTTC
>TRBD1|TRBV11-1|many|TRBJ2-5
CASSQTGGNRLPKETQYF
TGTGCCAGCAGCCAGACAGGGGGCAACCGTTTACCTAAAGAGACCCAGTACTTC
>NA|TRBV5-1|many|TRBJ1-4
CASSQAGTAGAKLFF
TGCGCCAGCAGCCAGGCAGGGACCGCGGGGGCAAAACTGTTTTTT
>NA|TRBV12-3/TRBV12-4|many|TRBJ2-1
CASSLPGSYNEQFF
TGTGCCAGCAGTCTACCGGGGTCCTACAATGAGCAGTTCTTC
>TRBD1|TRBV28|NA|TRBJ2-3
CASSSGTGAVGTDTQYF
TGTGCCAGCAGTTCCGGGACAGGGGCAGTGGGCACAGATACGCAGTATTTT
>TRBD2|TRBV5-1|many|TRBJ2-1
CASSLGGTSNEQFF
TGCGCCAGCAGCTTGGGCGGGACTAGCAATGAGCAGTTCTTC
>TRBD1|TRBV12-3/TRBV12-4|NA|TRBJ1-1
CASRLGTGRRNTEAFF
TGTGCCAGCAGACTTGGGACAGGGCGAAGGAACACTGAAGCTTTCTTT
>TRBD1|TRBV12-3/TRBV12-4|many|TRBJ2-5
CASSFQGEIQETQYF
TGTGCCAGCAGTTTTCAGGGGGAAATACAAGAGACCCAGTACTTC
>NA|TRBV6-1|many|TRBJ2-1
CASSTPLKTSYNEQFF
TGTGCCAGCAGTACGCCACTAAAAACCTCTTACAATGAGCAGTTCTTC
>TRBD2|TRBV4-2|few|TRBJ2-1
CASSQVGTSGFNEQFF
TGTGCCAGCAGCCAAGTAGGGACTAGCGGGTTCAATGAGCAGTTCTTC
>TRBD2|TRBV7-6|many|TRBJ2-1
CASSLQAGGYYNEQFF
TGTGCCAGCAGTTTACAGGCGGGAGGCTACTACAATGAGCAGTTCTTC
>NA|TRBV4-1|many|TRBJ2-1
CASRRGSYNEQFF
TGCGCCAGCAGACGGGGCTCCTACAATGAGCAGTTCTTC
>TRBD2|TRBV19|NA|TRBJ2-1
CASSASGRGNEQFF
TGTGCCAGTAGTGCTAGCGGGAGAGGGAATGAGCAGTTCTTC
>NA|TRBV13|NA|TRBJ2-2
CASSTRGFANTGELFF
TGTGCCAGCAGCACTAGGGGGTTCGCGAACACCGGGGAGCTGTTTTTT
>NA|TRBV7-2|many|TRBJ2-1
CASSLALSRNEQFF
TGTGCCAGCAGCTTGGCCCTTAGTAGAAATGAGCAGTTCTTC
>NA|TRBV28|once|TRBJ1-3
CASSGNTIYF
TGTGCCAGCAGCGGAAACACCATATATTTT
>TRBD2|TRBV6-5|many|TRBJ2-7
CASSYSGLAGTYEQYF
TGTGCCAGCAGTTACTCGGGACTAGCGGGAACCTACGAGCAGTACTTC
>NA|TRBV19|NA|TRBJ2-7
CASSPRQTSYEQYF
TGTGCCAGTAGTCCCCGACAGACCTCCTACGAGCAGTACTTC
>NA|TRBV10-2|many|TRBJ1-1
CASSESRDTEAFF
TGCGCCAGCAGTGAGTCCCGGGACACTGAAGCTTTCTTT
>TRBD1|TRBV2|few|TRBJ1-1
CASLGQPNLNTEAFF
TGTGCCAGTCTGGGACAGCCTAATTTGAACACTGAAGCTTTCTTT
>NA|TRBV25-1|once|TRBJ2-3
CASSESRGFQDTQYF
TGTGCCAGCAGTGAAAGCAGGGGCTTTCAAGATACGCAGTATTTT
>NA|TRBV20-1|few|TRBJ2-7
CSASRTETYEQYF
TGCAGTGCTTCTCGGACTGAGACCTACGAGCAGTACTTC
>TRBD1|TRBV28|many|TRBJ2-7
CASSEIGTGQGWEYF
TGTGCCAGCAGCGAAATCGGGACAGGCCAGGGGTGGGAGTACTTC